The clone carrying this TCR beta chain turned up a few times. What it binds is unknown. This sample is part of a study of beta chain features in type 1 diabetes. The CDR3 covers 14 residues. Trimming at V came to 5 bases and at J to 4 bases, leaving 7 bases not matched to a gene. Looked up from germline, CDR1 is SNHLY and CDR2 is FYNNEI. Overall study findings and caveats: In cDNA sequencing, cells with high TCR expression could be over-represented. In all four CD4+ subsets, TCRB CDR3 length was significantly, moderately reduced in type 1 diabetes. Type 1 diabetes patients had fewer VDJ junction insertions and more deletions. Shorter templates may be favored by PCR, equally so in patients and controls. TCRB repertoires of naive, central memory and Treg cells appeared more similar among patients than among healthy donors.

Sequenced material consisted of expressed TCRB transcripts (all of the isolated RNA was reverse transcribed). The repertoire was sequenced with immunoSEQ multiplex PCR; TCRdb's copy has only in-frame clones and lacks some. There are over 150,000 clones in the sample; approximately 8% occur only once, and roughly 0.5% lies in the top ten. This receptor was obtained from a man between 18 and 29 years old with type 1 diabetes. The specimen was central memory CD4+ T cells from blood. The rearrangement links TRBV2 to TRBJ1-2; 7 bases are a match to TRBD1. CDR3 in amino acids: CASSMVQGSYGYTF. In DNA form, the CDR3 reads TGTGCCAGCAGTATGGTACAGGGGAGCTATGGCTACACCTTC.